Each of the 30 T cell receptor beta chains below was sequenced from the same sample in a study of post-analysis software for immune sequencing data. Study-wide results and limits: Five TRBV segments were significantly more frequent in patients than in controls. TRBV5-6, TRBV5-1 and TRBV20-1 were among these segments.

No antigen has been assigned to these receptors. Researchers reported that TCR beta cDNA libraries carried unique molecular identifiers. TCRdb processed the PCR reads anew with MiXCR; each CDR3 protein has one entry. The sample lists roughly 580,000 distinct CDR3 sequences; roughly 40% were seen once. Sequencing input: blood. The receptor source for this set is a girl aged 5 to 17 with multiple sclerosis.

The chain couples TRBV7-2 to TRBJ2-2; 13 positions agree with TRBD2. Trimming removed 5 bases from V and 10 bases from J; junction bases left unmatched: 4. The V gene's germline CDR1 is SGHTA and CDR2 FQGNSA. The CDR3 has 14 amino acids. The DNA for the CDR3 is TGTGCCAGCAGCCCCGGACTAGCGGGAGAGGAGCTGTTTTTT. This codes for CASSPGLAGEELFF.

The rearrangement joins TRBV12-3 or TRBV12-4 to TRBJ2-7, with 7 bases fitting TRBD1. The ends lost 4 bases at V and 2 bases at J; junction bases unmatched: 8. The CDR3 is 15 residues long. The DNA of the CDR3 is TGTGCCAGCAGTTCCCACTGGACAGGCCCCTACGAGCAGTACTTC. It yields the protein CASSSHWTGPYEQYF.

This clonotype was counted only a few times. This rearrangement joins TRBV20-1 to TRBJ2-1; the match to TRBD2 covers 10 bases. Germline V gives CDR1 DFQATT, CDR2 SNEGSKA (reference sequence). This CDR3 has 15 amino acids. V lost 4 bases, J lost 4 bases, and 7 bases stayed unmatched. The CDR3 DNA sequence: TGCAGTGCTAAAACCGGGACTAGCGATTACAATGAGCAGTTCTTC. Its translation: CSAKTGTSDYNEQFF.

The rearrangement links TRBV27 to TRBJ2-1, with 9 positions matching TRBD1. Trimming removed 6 bases from V and 0 bases from J; junction bases left unmatched: 3. CDR1 and CDR2 from the germline V gene are MNHEY and SMNVEV (reference sequence). This CDR3 has 15 amino acids. CDR3 sequence: CASRGQGSSYNEQFF. For the CDR3, the DNA is TGTGCCAGCAGGGGACAGGGAAGCTCCTACAATGAGCAGTTCTTC.

The J gene is TRBJ2-3, the V gene TRBV20-1; D is possibly TRBD2 (7 bases). V was trimmed by 4 bases and J by 2 bases, leaving 10 bases between them. CDR1 is DFQATT and CDR2 is SNEGSKA in the germline V gene (reference sequence). This CDR3 region has 13 residues. CDR3: CSANGGPTDTQYF. CDR3 nucleotides: TGCAGTGCTAACGGGGGGCCCACAGATACGCAGTATTTT.

The chain couples TRBV27 to TRBJ1-6; D is unresolved. Trimming removed 6 bases at V and 13 bases at J, with 25 bases between. This CDR3 spans 16 amino acids. Germline V gene sequence: CDR1 MNHEY, CDR2 SMNVEV (reference sequence). CDR3 DNA: TGTGCCAGCAGCCTATCCCAGGAGAAGTTTAGTTCCCCCCTCCACTTT. Its translation is CASSLSQEKFSSPLHF.

The V gene is TRBV7-6, the J gene TRBJ1-6, with 7 positions matching TRBD1. With 5 bases clipped from V and 8 bases from J, the junction kept 6 bases outside the gene matches. There are 14 residues in the CDR3. Germline CDR1 reads SGHVS; CDR2 reads FNYEAQ. The CDR3 loop is CASSRQGEDSPLHF. The CDR3 coding sequence is TGTGCCAGCAGCCGACAGGGAGAAGATTCACCCCTCCACTTT.

The rearrangement uses TRBV11-3 and TRBJ2-1; 9 bases are a match to TRBD2. With 9 bases clipped from V and 3 bases from J, the junction kept 15 bases outside the gene matches. The CDR3 contains 17 residues. The germline CDR1 and CDR2 sequences are SGHNT and YENEEA. CDR3 sequence (DNA): TGTGCCAGTAGACTAGCAGCGGGGGGCGGGAGCTACAATGAGCAGTTCTTC. Amino acids: CASRLAAGGGSYNEQFF. The whole variable domain, filled in from reference TRBV11-3 and TRBJ2-1, reads EAGVVQSPRYKIIEKKQPVAFWCNPISGHNTLYWYLQNLGQGPELLIRYENEEAVDDSQLPKDRFSAERLKGVDSTLKIQPAELGDSAVYLCASRLAAGGGSYNEQFFGPGTRLTVL.

This clonotype was observed a handful of times. This chain uses TRBV7-9 with TRBJ2-7; 7 bases agree with TRBD1. V lost 4 bases and J lost 5; bases outside the gene matches: 11. The CDR3 is 15 residues long. From germline, CDR1 is SEHNR and CDR2 FQNEAQ (reference sequence). In DNA, the CDR3 is TGTGCCAGCAGCTCAACAAACAGGGGCACAAACGAGCAGTACTTC. Protein product: CASSSTNRGTNEQYF.

This chain links TRBV2 with TRBJ1-2; D may be TRBD1 (5 bases). The CDR3 contains 12 residues. Trimming removed 8 bases from V and 4 bases from J, with 11 bases in between. Germline V lookup: CDR1 SNHLY, CDR2 FYNNEI. DNA for the CDR3: TGTGCCAGCGACGGACAAACCTATGGCTACACCTTC. Translation: CASDGQTYGYTF.

The rearrangement links TRBV5-1 to TRBJ2-1; no firm D call. V lost 4 bases, J lost 2 bases, and 19 bases lay in between. The CDR3 runs to 17 residues. Germline values: CDR1 SGHRS, CDR2 YFSETQ. The CDR3 reads CASSAVGSPPAYNEQFF. CDR3 sequence (DNA): TGCGCCAGCAGCGCCGTGGGATCGCCACCTGCCTACAATGAGCAGTTCTTC.

This sequence joins TRBV25-1 and TRBJ2-7, with 7 bases that match TRBD1. The germline gives CDR1 MGHDK, CDR2 SYGVNS. The CDR3 is 16 amino acids. The V and J ends lost 7 bases and 3 bases, in that order; junction bases with no gene match: 15. CDR3 nucleotides: TGTGCCAGCACTGGTCCTCTAGGGACAGCGAACTACGAGCAGTACTTC. It is translated as CASTGPLGTANYEQYF.

This chain links TRBV7-9 with TRBJ2-3; unclear D gene. There are 13 residues in the CDR3. Looked up from germline, CDR1 is SEHNR and CDR2 is FQNEAQ (reference sequence). Trimming removed 7 bases at V and 6 bases at J, with 14 bases between. In nucleotides, the CDR3 is TGTGCCAGCACAGCCGGGCTTGGCGATACGCAGTATTTT. Its protein is CASTAGLGDTQYF. The entire variable domain, with the rest obtained from reference TRBV7-9 and TRBJ2-3, is as follows: DTGVSQNPRHKITKRGQNVTFRCDPISEHNRLYWYRQTLGQGPEFLTYFQNEAQLEKSRLLSDRFSAERPKGSFSTLEIQRTEQGDSAMYLCASTAGLGDTQYFGPGTRLTVL.

The chain joins TRBV20-1 to TRBJ2-3; D is possibly TRBD2 (5 bases). CDR1 DFQATT and CDR2 SNEGSKA come from the germline V gene (reference sequence). V was cut by 6 bases and J by 2 bases, with 15 bases left in between. The CDR3 has 14 amino acids. The CDR3, as DNA: TGCAGTGCCCCTCCGGCGGGTGCCACAGATACGCAGTATTTT. It yields the protein CSAPPAGATDTQYF.

The chain is built from TRBV6-2 or TRBV6-3 and TRBJ2-7; 8 bases align to TRBD1. The V gene end was trimmed by 5 bases and the J gene end by 1 base; junction bases not matched to a gene: 13. This CDR3 region has 17 residues. From germline, CDR1 is MNHEY and CDR2 SVGEGT. The CDR3 DNA reads TGTGCCAGCAGTCCGGCCTTCCCCGGGACAGGATCCTACGAGCAGTACTTC. This encodes CASSPAFPGTGSYEQYF.

In its sample, this clonotype was seen a few times. This chain connects TRBV7-2 to TRBJ2-7, with 12 bases that match TRBD2. Germline V gene lookup returns CDR1 SGHTA and CDR2 FQGNSA. V lost 4 bases, J lost 5 bases, and 6 bases stayed unmatched. The CDR3 sequence is 15 residues long. The CDR3 spells CASSSRTSGDHEQYF. CDR3 coding DNA: TGTGCCAGCAGCTCAAGGACTAGCGGGGACCACGAGCAGTACTTC.

This clonotype was detected only a few times. V gene TRBV12-3 or TRBV12-4 combines with J gene TRBJ1-5; D remains ambiguous. V lost 4 bases, J lost 2 bases, and 9 bases lay in between. The CDR3 is made up of 14 amino acids. The CDR3 region is CASSSQGGNQPQHF. The CDR3 DNA follows: TGTGCCAGCAGTTCCCAAGGCGGCAATCAGCCCCAGCATTTT.

The genes are TRBV6-1 and TRBJ1-1; unclear D gene. From germline, CDR1 is MNHNS and CDR2 SASEGT. The length of the CDR3 is 13 residues. Trimming removed 6 bases at V and 0 bases at J, with 8 bases between. CDR3 sequence reads: CASRDTVNTEAFF. DNA for the CDR3: TGTGCCAGCAGGGATACAGTGAACACTGAAGCTTTCTTT.

This chain links TRBV10-3 with TRBJ2-7, with TRBD1 matching over 7 bases. Per germline, CDR1 ENHRY and CDR2 SYGVKD. J gave up 4 bases and V 8 bases, and 5 bases lay outside the gene matches. The CDR3 consists of 12 residues. The CDR3 region is CAIQTGSYEQYF. CDR3 sequence (DNA): TGTGCCATCCAGACAGGGTCTTACGAGCAGTACTTC.

This clonotype was seen a single time. The chain is built from TRBV5-1 and TRBJ1-1; 7 nucleotides match TRBD1. The CDR3 has 15 amino acids. Germline V gives CDR1 SGHRS, CDR2 YFSETQ. V was clipped by 3 bases and J by 6 bases; unmatched bases: 11. CDR3 loop: CASSSEGIQGAEAFF. DNA of the CDR3: TGCGCCAGCAGCTCCGAGGGGATTCAGGGGGCTGAAGCTTTCTTT. The entire variable domain, with the rest obtained from reference TRBV5-1 and TRBJ1-1, is as follows: KAGVTQTPRYLIKTRGQQVTLSCSPISGHRSVSWYQQTPGQGLQFLFEYFSETQRNKGNFPGRFSGRQFSNSRSEMNVSTLELGDSALYLCASSSEGIQGAEAFFGQGTRLTVV.

V gene TRBV9 combines with J gene TRBJ2-1, with TRBD2 identical over 8 bases. V was clipped by 0 bases and J by 6 bases; unmatched bases: 5. This CDR3 has 15 amino acids. Looked up from germline, CDR1 is SGDLS and CDR2 is YYNGEE. CDR3 DNA sequence: TGTGCCAGCAGCGTAGAGGCGGGACTAGGCAATGAGCAGTTCTTC. It encodes CASSVEAGLGNEQFF.

A few counts support this clonotype. CDR3 residues: CAISRDRLNQPQHF. CDR3 DNA sequence: TGTGCCATCAGCCGGGACAGGCTGAATCAGCCCCAGCATTTT. This sequence joins TRBV10-3 and TRBJ1-5; 8 bases are shared with TRBD1. The germline V gene encodes CDR1 ENHRY and CDR2 SYGVKD. Trimming removed 6 bases from V and 4 bases from J; junction bases left unmatched: 5. This CDR3 contains 14 residues.

About this clonotype itself: As the CDR3 is not closed by the conserved phenylalanine or tryptophan, this likely results from a read error. The chain carries TRBV5-1 and TRBJ2-7; 10 nucleotides match TRBD1. Germline CDR1 and CDR2: SGHRS and YFSETQ. Trimming took 4 bases from V and 0 from J; bases not matched to a gene: 4. The CDR3 is 15 residues long. CDR3 in amino acids: CASSLGTGDSYEQYL. In nucleotides, the CDR3 is TGCGCCAGCAGCCTCGGGACAGGGGACTCCTACGAGCAGTACTTA.

The chain employs TRBV13 and TRBJ2-1, with D perhaps matching TRBD2 (6 bases). Trimming shortened V by 5 bases and J by 5 bases, and 16 bases separated the two germline ends. This CDR3 has 15 residues. CDR1 and CDR2 from the germline V gene are PRHDT and FYEKMQ (reference sequence). The CDR3 sequence is CASSPGVGGDNEQFF. CDR3 coding DNA: TGTGCCAGCAGCCCCGGGGTGGGAGGCGACAATGAGCAGTTCTTC.

The V gene is TRBV20-1, the J gene TRBJ2-1, with D perhaps matching TRBD1 or TRBD2 (5 bases each). Germline V gives CDR1 DFQATT, CDR2 SNEGSKA (reference sequence). Trimming shortened V by 5 bases and J by 7 bases, and 24 bases separated the two germline ends. The CDR3 length is 16 residues. The CDR3 DNA is TGCAGTGCTGCCCGGGGCCCCCCTAGTCTCGAGAATGAGCAGTTCTTC. It specifies CSAARGPPSLENEQFF.

The chain uses TRBV20-1 and TRBJ1-5, with D perhaps matching TRBD1 (6 bases). V dropped 3 bases and J dropped 0 bases, with 9 bases sitting between them. CDR1 DFQATT and CDR2 SNEGSKA come from the germline V gene (reference sequence). The CDR3 is 14 amino acids. In nucleotides, the CDR3 is TGCAGTGCTAGTTGGACAGATAGCAATCAGCCCCAGCATTTT. Translated: CSASWTDSNQPQHF.

The chain is built from TRBV4-1 and TRBJ2-5; a possible D gene is TRBD2 (8 bases). Germline V gene data show CDR1 as MGHRA and CDR2 as YSYEKL. Trimming removed 0 bases from V and 7 bases from J, with 21 bases in between. The length of the CDR3 is 17 residues. The DNA for the CDR3 is TGCGCCAGCAGCCAAGATCGGGAGGGACAGAGGCGTAGGACCCAGTACTTC. As protein: CASSQDREGQRRRTQYF.

The gene calls are TRBV29-1 and TRBJ2-1; 14 bases are shared with TRBD2. The CDR3 runs to 16 residues. V was clipped by 6 bases and J by 4 bases; unmatched bases: 8. From germline, CDR1 is SQVTM and CDR2 ANQGSEA. This CDR3 is CSVPGLAGVRYNEQFF. DNA for the CDR3: TGCAGCGTCCCGGGACTAGCGGGAGTTAGATACAATGAGCAGTTCTTC.

This clonotype has a handful of counts. Here the CDR3 reads CAISPGQGRDTQYF. The CDR3 DNA reads as TGTGCCATCAGCCCGGGACAGGGTCGAGATACGCAGTATTTT. This sequence joins TRBV10-3 and TRBJ2-3, with 9 nucleotides matching TRBD1. Germline V gives CDR1 ENHRY, CDR2 SYGVKD. The V segment lost 6 bases and the J segment 5 bases; nucleotides outside the gene matches: 6. The CDR3 extends over 14 amino acids.

The chain couples TRBV5-1 to TRBJ2-5; D perhaps matches TRBD2 (7 bases). Germline V CDR1 and CDR2: SGHRS, YFSETQ. The V gene lost 4 bases and the J gene lost 0 bases, with 13 bases spanning the gap. The CDR3 has 15 amino acids. DNA for the CDR3: TGCGCCAGCAGCCTGGGGGGGCTGTACCAAGAGACCCAGTACTTC. Encoded protein: CASSLGGLYQETQYF.